This T cell receptor beta chain is drawn from a study of cytomegalovirus exposure and HLA in healthy donors. At the level of the study: From 190 million or so T cells, an earlier analysis saw 100 million to 140 million unique TCR beta sequences.

The PCR used 60 Vbeta and 13 Jbeta primers. Clones were sequenced by immunoSEQ multiplex PCR, and TCRdb holds only the in-frame ones, with some missing. The profile shows approximately 140,000 clones, over 65% of them singletons. Broader study findings: A later analysis, which compared TCR beta chains of equal frequency, found the HLA-associated ones more clonally expanded. Many donors carried some public TCRs, although rarity characterized most TCR sequences. One variant, a missense change in DCLRE1C, was linked in a later analysis to TCR beta V- and J-gene trimming.

As concerns this clone: Its matching antigen is unknown.

The CDR3 consists of 15 residues. The ends lost 6 bases at V and 6 bases at J; junction bases unmatched: 7. The germline gives CDR1 SGHAT, CDR2 FQNNGV. V is TRBV11-2 and J is TRBJ2-7; 14 nucleotides line up with TRBD2. Sequencing was carried out using PBMCs. The TCR comes from a man aged 40-49 years in good health and CMV-seropositive. The CDR3 nucleotides read TGTGCCAGCAGGGGGACTAGCGGGAGACCGGTCGAGCAGTACTTC. It yields the protein CASRGTSGRPVEQYF.